The 32 T cell receptor beta chains below were found in one sample sequenced in a study of blood T cell repertoires in COVID-19. Generated by immunoSEQ multiplex PCR, the TCRdb table keeps only in-frame clones and is missing some. The table shows around 160,000 clones, with approximately 80% occurring only once. The sequenced material came from PBMCs or T cells enriched from blood (not recorded which). These receptors were obtained from a man aged 45-60 years who had recovered from COVID-19.

Only one count was recorded for this clone. The chain uses TRBV7-3 and TRBJ2-1; 9 bases match TRBD2. This CDR3 has 15 residues. Germline assignment: CDR1 SGHTA and CDR2 FQGTGA. The ends lost 5 bases at V and 4 bases at J; junction bases unmatched: 6. The CDR3 region is CASSDSGSRYNEQFF. The CDR3 coding sequence is TGTGCCAGCAGCGATAGCGGGAGCCGATACAATGAGCAGTTCTTC.

In this sample, this clone turned up many times. This chain uses TRBV3-1 (or the pseudogene TRBV3-2) with TRBJ2-7, with a weak D call TRBD1 (6 bases). The CDR3 sequence is 13 residues long. Germline CDR1 is LGHDT and CDR2 is YNNKEL (reference sequence). Deletions cut 4 bases from V and 4 bases from J, with 11 bases between. The CDR3 DNA reads TGTGCCAGCAGCCGTGGCAGGGGATACGAGCAGTACTTC. It encodes CASSRGRGYEQYF.

The chain uses TRBV3-1 (or the pseudogene TRBV3-2) and TRBJ2-7, with 9 bases matching TRBD1. CDR3 length: 15 residues. The junction had 4 bases not matched to a gene; V was cut back by 2 bases and J by 2 bases. Germline V gene data show CDR1 as LGHDT and CDR2 as YNNKEL (reference sequence). DNA for the CDR3: TGTGCCAGCAGCCAACCCGGGACAGGGCCCTACGAGCAGTACTTC. Protein sequence: CASSQPGTGPYEQYF.

CDR3 DNA sequence: TGTGCCAGCAGTGATAGGACAGGGCGGATTGACGGGGAGCTGTTTTTT. The encoded protein is CASSDRTGRIDGELFF. The chain recombines TRBV2 with TRBJ2-2; 8 bases map to TRBD1. Germline V CDR1 and CDR2: SNHLY, FYNNEI. The J segment lost 7 bases and the V segment lost 3 bases, leaving 10 bases of the junction unmatched. The CDR3 totals 16 residues.

The chain uses TRBV5-6 and TRBJ1-2; no definite D call. This CDR3 has 13 amino acids. Germline CDR1 is SGHDT and CDR2 is YYEEEE. V was clipped by 0 bases and J by 5 bases, with 8 bases between them. CDR3 DNA: TGTGCCAGCAGCTTGGGAGGGCGATATGGCTACACCTTC. Protein: CASSLGGRYGYTF.

Comment on this clone: Germline and junction disagree at one end, which may indicate a read error. The chain joins TRBV7-7 to TRBJ2-1; weak D call: TRBD1 (6 bases). Per germline, CDR1 SSHAT and CDR2 FNYEAQ (reference sequence). This CDR3 has 12 amino acids. The CDR3 protein is CASSPDSLPRFF. The CDR3 DNA follows: TGTGCTAGCAGCCCGGACAGTCTCCCTCGGTTCTTC. The full variable domain, completed using reference TRBV7-7 and TRBJ2-1, is GAGVSQSPRYKVTKRGQDVTLRCDPISSHATLYWYQQALGQGPEFLTYFNYEAQPDKSGLPSDRFSAERPEGSISTLTIQRTEQRDSAMYRCASSPDSLPRFFGPGTRLTVL.

The rearrangement uses TRBV30 and TRBJ1-3; D not certain. Germline V gives CDR1 GTSNPN, CDR2 SVGIG (reference sequence). The V and J ends lost 3 bases and 4 bases respectively, with 16 bases between them. CDR3 length equals 15 residues. The DNA for the CDR3 is TGTGCCTGGAGCCATACAGTCACCAAAGGAAACACCATATATTTT. It translates to CAWSHTVTKGNTIYF.

The rearrangement links TRBV29-1 to TRBJ1-1; 9 positions agree with TRBD1. V trimming: 6 bases; J trimming: 0 bases; junction bases outside the gene matches: 5. The CDR3 loop spans 14 amino acids. Germline lookup yields CDR1 SQVTM and CDR2 ANQGSEA. The DNA of the CDR3 is TGCAGCGTGGCCGGGACAGGGTTGAACACTGAAGCTTTCTTT. This gives the protein CSVAGTGLNTEAFF.

A few counts support this clone. This specimen includes other DNA sequences encoding the same CDR3. V gene TRBV12-3 or TRBV12-4 combines with J gene TRBJ1-1; tentative D call: TRBD1 (5 bases). This CDR3 spans 13 amino acids. Between the trimmed V and J ends, which lost 2 bases and 2 bases, there was a span of 6 bases. CDR3 loop: CASSLQGNTEAFF. CDR3 coding DNA: TGTGCCAGCAGTTTACAGGGTAACACTGAAGCTTTCTTT.

V is TRBV11-1 and J is TRBJ2-6; a weak D match, TRBD1 (5 bases). V was pared by 4 bases and J by 2 bases, with 12 bases between. Germline CDR1 and CDR2: SGHAT and FQDESV (reference sequence). This CDR3 has 16 amino acids. The CDR3 spells CASSSHPGTGANVLTF. The CDR3 DNA is TGTGCCAGCAGCTCCCACCCAGGGACTGGGGCCAACGTCCTGACTTTC.

V is TRBV18 and J is TRBJ1-2, with TRBD1 identical over 10 bases. Germline V gene sequence: CDR1 KGHSH, CDR2 LQKENI. V dropped 2 bases and J dropped 9; count of bases not matched to a gene: 12. CDR3 length: 16 residues. The CDR3 is CASSPGMTGGEERYTF. Here the CDR3 DNA reads TGTGCCAGCTCACCAGGTATGACAGGGGGCGAGGAACGCTACACCTTC.

The V gene is TRBV27, the J gene TRBJ2-7, with 10 bases aligning to TRBD2. Germline lookup yields CDR1 MNHEY and CDR2 SMNVEV (reference sequence). The V and J ends lost 6 bases and 9 bases, in that order; junction bases with no gene match: 8. The CDR3 runs to 13 residues. The CDR3 DNA follows: TGTGCCAGCAGCCGCGGTTTAGCGGGGGGGCAGTACTTC. Its protein is CASSRGLAGGQYF.

The chain couples TRBV27 to TRBJ2-7, with 9 bases that match TRBD2. After removal of 5 bases from V and 3 bases from J, the junction contained 11 bases not matched to a gene. The CDR3 runs to 16 residues. Germline values: CDR1 MNHEY, CDR2 SMNVEV (reference sequence). Written as DNA, the CDR3 is TGTGCCAGCAGTACGCCACCCAGCGGGAGGAGCTACGAGCAGTACTTC. It specifies CASSTPPSGRSYEQYF.

The chain employs TRBV21-1 and TRBJ2-6; the D call in the table, TRBD2, was not verified against the DNA. TRBV21-1 is a listed pseudogene. The CDR3 length is 22 residues. CDR3 region: CASRNNCLANPFSRSGANVLTF. Here the CDR3 DNA reads TGTGCCAGCAGAAACAACTGTCTGGCCAATCCGTTCTCTAGGAGTGGGGCCAACGTCCTGACTTTC.

The gene calls are TRBV7-2 and TRBJ1-5; TRBD1 agrees at 10 bases. From germline, CDR1 is SGHTA and CDR2 FQGNSA. After removal of 5 bases from V and 4 bases from J, the junction contained 5 bases not matched to a gene. This CDR3 comprises 15 residues. The CDR3 reads CASSPDRGWNQPQHF. The CDR3 nucleotides are TGTGCCAGCAGCCCGGACAGGGGGTGGAATCAGCCCCAGCATTTT.

The chain combines TRBV27 with TRBJ1-1; 10 nucleotides agree with TRBD1. The CDR3 runs 15 residues. CDR1 is MNHEY, CDR2 SMNVEV, per germline (reference sequence). Trimming cost V 5 bases and J 2 bases; bases outside gene matches: 5. CDR3 residues: CASSLRDRGNTEAFF. The CDR3 DNA follows: TGTGCCAGCAGTCTCCGGGACAGGGGTAACACTGAAGCTTTCTTT.

The V and J genes are TRBV28 and TRBJ2-2, with D unclear. This CDR3 is 14 amino acids long. V lost 2 bases and J lost 7, with 11 bases in between. Germline V gives CDR1 MDHEN, CDR2 SYDVKM. CDR3: CASSLRGSSGELFF. The CDR3 bases are TGTGCCAGCAGTTTACGCGGTAGTAGCGGGGAGCTGTTTTTT.

The V call is TRBV4-2, the J call TRBJ1-4, with 9 bases fitting TRBD1. This CDR3 has 14 amino acids. CDR1 is LGHNA, CDR2 YNFKEQ, per germline. The ends lost 6 bases at V and 5 bases at J; junction bases unmatched: 4. CDR3 in amino acids: CASSTGQGNEKLFF. The CDR3 DNA is TGTGCCAGCAGTACGGGACAGGGCAATGAAAAACTGTTTTTT.

The rearrangement links TRBV6-4 to TRBJ2-3, with D possibly TRBD2 on 5 matching bases. CDR1 is MRHNA, CDR2 SNTAGT, per germline. The CDR3 runs to 14 residues. V dropped 1 base and J dropped 3 bases, with 8 bases sitting between them. CDR3 coding DNA: TGTGCCAGCAGTGACTTGGGCGGGACAGATACGCAGTATTTT. Encoded protein: CASSDLGGTDTQYF.

This clone was seen just once. CDR3 residues: CASSATVATNEKLFF. The CDR3 nucleotides are TGTGCCAGCAGCGCGACAGTTGCAACTAATGAAAAACTGTTTTTT. The chain uses TRBV5-4 and TRBJ1-4; possible D gene TRBD1, 5 bases. Germline V gene sequence: CDR1 SGHNT, CDR2 YYREEE (reference sequence). Between the trimmed V and J ends, which lost 4 bases and 0 bases, there was a span of 10 bases. CDR3 length equals 15 residues.

The V call is TRBV27, the J call TRBJ2-7; D not resolved. Germline loops: CDR1 MNHEY, CDR2 SMNVEV (reference sequence). The CDR3 runs to 14 residues. Trimming cost V 6 bases and J 4 bases, with 16 bases left between them. The CDR3 loop reads CASRGIATGYEQYF. CDR3 in DNA: TGTGCCAGCAGGGGTATTGCGACTGGATACGAGCAGTACTTC.

The genes are TRBV14 and TRBJ2-3; D gene ambiguous. V lost 8 bases and J 3 bases, leaving 18 bases between the germline ends. This CDR3 is 15 amino acids long. CDR1 and CDR2 from the germline V gene are SGHDN and FVKESK. The CDR3 spells CASSKRSSNTDTQYF. CDR3 in DNA: TGTGCCAGCTCCAAGAGGTCCTCTAATACAGATACGCAGTATTTT.

The V call is TRBV6-5, the J call TRBJ2-3; D not resolved. The CDR3 has 12 residues. The germline V gene has CDR1 MNHEY and CDR2 SVGAGI. Trimming removed 10 bases at V and 1 base at J, with 9 bases between. This CDR3 is CATSRGTDTQYF. CDR3 in DNA: TGTGCCACCAGCCGCGGCACAGATACGCAGTATTTT.

V usage is TRBV24-1 and J usage is TRBJ2-5, with 8 bases aligning to TRBD2. This CDR3 has 16 residues. The J segment lost 2 bases and the V segment lost 0 bases, leaving 4 bases of the junction unmatched. CDR1 and CDR2 from the germline V gene are KGHDR and SFDVKD. The CDR3 sequence is CATSDLVGGVQETQYF. Written as DNA, the CDR3 is TGTGCCACCAGTGATTTGGTCGGGGGGGTGCAAGAGACCCAGTACTTC.

The chain joins TRBV9 to TRBJ1-1; the D gene is possibly TRBD1 (6 bases). The V end was cut by 5 bases, the J end by 4 bases, with 12 bases between. The CDR3 length is 13 residues. Germline CDR1 reads SGDLS; CDR2 reads YYNGEE. The CDR3 protein is CASSGGAGTEAFF. CDR3 nucleotides: TGTGCCAGCAGTGGGGGCGCTGGCACTGAAGCTTTCTTT.

This clone was counted a few times. V usage is TRBV7-3 and J usage is TRBJ2-3, with unresolved D. The CDR3 contains 14 residues. Germline-derived CDR1 and CDR2 are SGHTA and FQGTGA. Between the trimmed V and J ends, which lost 6 bases and 0 bases, there was a span of 10 bases. In DNA, the CDR3 is TGTGCCAGCAGACCGGGTCTTAGCACAGATACGCAGTATTTT. Amino acid sequence: CASRPGLSTDTQYF.

In its sample, this clone was seen a few times. At the DNA level, this CDR3 is encoded by other sequences in the same sample as well. The rearrangement joins TRBV28 to TRBJ1-2; 7 bases match TRBD1. Germline V gives CDR1 MDHEN, CDR2 SYDVKM. The CDR3 consists of 12 residues. With V trimmed by 6 bases and J by 3 bases, 1 base remained unmatched. CDR3: CASSRGDYGYTF. The CDR3, as DNA: TGTGCCAGCAGCAGGGGGGACTATGGCTACACCTTC.

The V gene is TRBV30, the J gene TRBJ1-1; possibly TRBD1 for D (5 bases). The CDR3 is 22 amino acids. Per germline, CDR1 GTSNPN and CDR2 SVGIG (reference sequence). V was clipped by 0 bases and J by 0 bases, with 32 bases between them. The CDR3 nucleotides are TGTGCCTGGAGTGTACGGTGGGGCACGGGCATCTTAAAAAAGAGGATGAACACTGAAGCTTTCTTT. It yields the protein CAWSVRWGTGILKKRMNTEAFF.

The V gene is TRBV9, the J gene TRBJ1-2; TRBD1 matches 8 bases. This CDR3 region has 15 residues. Germline lookup yields CDR1 SGDLS and CDR2 YYNGEE. Trimming took 4 bases from V and 6 from J; bases not matched to a gene: 11. The CDR3 loop is CASSIGQGRADGYTF. As DNA, the CDR3 is TGTGCCAGCAGCATCGGACAGGGAAGGGCAGATGGCTACACCTTC.

The chain carries TRBV18 and TRBJ2-7; 12 bases map to TRBD2. CDR1 KGHSH and CDR2 LQKENI come from the germline V gene. V trimming: 5 bases; J trimming: 3 bases; junction bases outside the gene matches: 2. The CDR3 spans 14 residues. The CDR3 protein is CASSSSGGVYEQYF. The CDR3 coding sequence is TGTGCCAGCTCATCTAGCGGGGGGGTCTACGAGCAGTACTTC.

This chain links TRBV7-9 with TRBJ2-1; 7 bases are a match to TRBD1. The junction had 11 bases not matched to a gene; V was cut back by 5 bases and J by 7 bases. The germline CDR1 and CDR2 sequences are SEHNR and FQNEAQ (reference sequence). The CDR3 runs 15 residues. The CDR3 DNA sequence: TGTGCCAGCAGCCTTGCCGAGGGGGCGAGGAATGAGCAGTTCTTC. Amino acids: CASSLAEGARNEQFF.

The rearrangement uses TRBV29-1 and TRBJ2-7, with TRBD1 matching over 10 bases. The CDR3 spans 11 residues. CDR1 is SQVTM and CDR2 is ANQGSEA in the germline V gene. Unmatched junction bases numbered 4, after V lost 5 bases and J lost 9 bases. CDR3 amino acids: CSVSTGGLQYF. CDR3 DNA: TGCAGCGTTTCGACAGGGGGCCTGCAGTACTTC.